This T cell receptor beta chain was identified in a study of blood T cell repertoires in COVID-19. About the study: In each case, the material was cDNA or gDNA derived from T cells, B-cell-depleted T cells, or PBMCs.

Participants were aged roughly 18 to 89 years from roughly 25 US areas. In Cohort 3, a recovered donor had either two negative PCRs, clearance, or symptom resolution. This CDR3 has 18 amino acids. V gave up 4 bases and J gave up 2 bases; unmatched junction bases: 12. CDR1 is SGDLS, CDR2 YYNGEE, per germline. Original methodology: Amplification with reference gene primers provided the estimates of nucleated cell counts. This table comes from immunoSEQ multiplex PCR, and its TCRdb copy is limited to in-frame clones, with some not included. That table furnishes V, J and clone size, whereas the DNA furnished D and trimming. The sample consists of around 250,000 clones, roughly 85% of them appearing once.

This chain uses TRBV9 with TRBJ2-2; 9 nucleotides align to TRBD2. The material sequenced was PBMCs or T cells enriched from blood (not recorded which). This receptor was obtained from a woman in her forties or fifties who had recovered from COVID-19. CDR3 in DNA: TGTGCCAGCAGCCCCCCCCGCCTAGCGGGGCTTAACACCGGGGAGCTGTTTTTT. Amino acids: CASSPPRLAGLNTGELFF.